The T cell receptor (beta chain) described here comes from a study of cytomegalovirus exposure and HLA in healthy donors. The overall study: Most genotyped donors, approximately 77% of 350 to 500, had Caucasian-associated genetic ancestry.

V was shortened by 9 bases and J by 1 base, with 5 bases between the two germline ends. The CDR3 covers 11 residues. Per the germline V gene, CDR1 is ENHRY and CDR2 is SYGVKD. PCR involved 60 Vbeta and 13 Jbeta primers. Method: immunoSEQ multiplex PCR; TCRdb's copy keeps in-frame clones and lacks some. Altogether under 130,000 clones are present, around 80% being singletons, with the ten largest covering 2.1%. As to this clone: Its antigen remains unknown.

Study-wide results and limits: Earlier results showed most TCR beta V segments being productive about 87% or about 30% of the time. There were some V segments, including TRBV6-2 and TRBV6-3, excluded as indistinguishable.

This TCR came from a man aged 25-40 years in good health and CMV-seronegative. Sequenced input: PBMCs. The V gene is TRBV10-3, the J gene TRBJ2-3, with D tentatively TRBD1 (5 bases). The CDR3 protein is CAIQGTDTQYF. The CDR3 DNA reads as TGTGCCATACAGGGCACAGATACGCAGTATTTT.